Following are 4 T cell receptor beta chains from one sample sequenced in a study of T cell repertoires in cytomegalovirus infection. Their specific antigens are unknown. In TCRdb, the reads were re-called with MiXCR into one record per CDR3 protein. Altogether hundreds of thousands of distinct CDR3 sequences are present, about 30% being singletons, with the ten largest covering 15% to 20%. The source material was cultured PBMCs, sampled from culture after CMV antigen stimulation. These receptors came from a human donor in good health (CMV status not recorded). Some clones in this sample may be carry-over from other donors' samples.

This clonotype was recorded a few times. In DNA form, the CDR3 reads TGTGCCAGCAGCCAGGAAGGATTTTCCACAGATACGCAGTATTTT. Encoded protein: CASSQEGFSTDTQYF. The chain joins TRBV7-6 to TRBJ2-3; D is undetermined. V was pared by 5 bases and J by 2 bases, with 14 bases between. This CDR3 is built from 15 residues. Germline lookup yields CDR1 SGHVS and CDR2 FNYEAQ.

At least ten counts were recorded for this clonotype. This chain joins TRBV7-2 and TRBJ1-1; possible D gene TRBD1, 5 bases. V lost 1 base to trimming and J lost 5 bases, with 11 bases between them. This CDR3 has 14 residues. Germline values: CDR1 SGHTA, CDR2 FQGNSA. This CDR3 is CASSLGRGRTEAFF. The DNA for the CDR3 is TGTGCCAGCAGCTTAGGAAGGGGACGAACTGAAGCTTTCTTT.

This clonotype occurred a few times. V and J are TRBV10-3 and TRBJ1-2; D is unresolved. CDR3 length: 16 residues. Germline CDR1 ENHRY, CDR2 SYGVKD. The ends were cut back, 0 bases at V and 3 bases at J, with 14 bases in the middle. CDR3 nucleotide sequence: TGTGCCATCAGTGAGTCGAAAGCTGGCAGACACTATGGCTACACCTTC. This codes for CAISESKAGRHYGYTF.

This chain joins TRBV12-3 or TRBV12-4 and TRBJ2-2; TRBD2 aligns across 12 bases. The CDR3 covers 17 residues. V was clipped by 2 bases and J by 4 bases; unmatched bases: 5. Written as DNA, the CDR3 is TGTGCCAGCAGTTTATCTAGCGGGAGGGCTGGCACCGGGGAGCTGTTTTTT. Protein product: CASSLSSGRAGTGELFF.